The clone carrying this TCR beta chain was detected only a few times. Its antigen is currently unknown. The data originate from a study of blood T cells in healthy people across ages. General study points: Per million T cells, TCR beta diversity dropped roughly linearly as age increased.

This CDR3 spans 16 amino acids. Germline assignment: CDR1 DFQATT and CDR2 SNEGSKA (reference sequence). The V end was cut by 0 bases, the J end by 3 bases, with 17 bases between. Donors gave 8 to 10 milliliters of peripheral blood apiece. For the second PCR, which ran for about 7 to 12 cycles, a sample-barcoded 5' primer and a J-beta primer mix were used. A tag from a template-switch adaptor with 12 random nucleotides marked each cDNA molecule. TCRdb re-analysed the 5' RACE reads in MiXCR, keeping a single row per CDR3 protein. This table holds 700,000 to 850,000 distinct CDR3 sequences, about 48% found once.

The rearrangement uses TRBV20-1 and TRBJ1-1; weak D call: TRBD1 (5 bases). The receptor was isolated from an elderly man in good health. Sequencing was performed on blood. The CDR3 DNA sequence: TGCAGTGCTAGAGATTCCATTACGGGGCCGGACACTGAAGCTTTCTTT. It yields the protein CSARDSITGPDTEAFF.